This entry concerns a single T cell receptor (beta chain). Its antigen is still unknown. The record originates from a study of post-analysis software for immune sequencing data. About the study: In terms of disease course, relapsing-remitting, secondary progressive and progressive-relapsing multiple sclerosis were included.

The TCR beta cDNA libraries contained unique molecular identifiers. Each sample of about 0.9 to 11 million input T cells yielded about 500,000 cDNA molecules, so each molecule approximated one T cell. From the PCR reads, TCRdb called clonotypes with MiXCR, one entry per CDR3 protein. The data show 650,000 to 850,000 distinct CDR3 sequences, around 45% seen once. The V gene's germline CDR1 is SQVTM and CDR2 ANQGSEA. With 4 bases removed from V and 6 bases from J, the gap between germline ends came to 7 bases. CDR3 length: 11 amino acids. Points from the study as a whole: Comparison of patients with controls showed five TRBV segments more frequent in patients, TRBV5-6, TRBV5-1 and TRBV20-1 among them. There was significantly lower normalized Chao1 diversity in multiple sclerosis patients than in controls.

The specimen sequenced was blood. This receptor was taken from a girl between 10 and 17 years old with multiple sclerosis. V and J are TRBV29-1 and TRBJ2-1; a weak D match, TRBD1 (5 bases). This chain's CDR3 is CSVGDSNEQFF. DNA for the CDR3: TGCAGCGTTGGTGACAGCAATGAGCAGTTCTTC.